Listed below are T cell receptor beta chains from one sample, sequenced in a study of blood T cell repertoires in COVID-19. Clones were sequenced by immunoSEQ multiplex PCR, and TCRdb holds only the in-frame ones, with some missing. This table has hundreds of thousands of clones, 86% appearing once. The sequencing sample was made of PBMCs or T cells enriched from blood (not recorded which). The receptor set was obtained from a woman between 50 and 59 years old in a cohort exposed to, infected with or recovered from COVID-19 (not recorded which). CDR3s include the opening cysteine and the closing phenylalanine or tryptophan. A D gene is named only where the DNA matches it firmly. Size is omitted from some rows. Given values are once, few, many or a class for expanded clones.

d_gene	abundance	v_gene	j_gene	CDR3aa	CDR3nt
NA	NA	TRBV30	TRBJ2-7	CAWSPSGASEQYF	TGTGCCTGGAGTCCCTCAGGGGCTAGCGAGCAGTACTTC
TRBD1	NA	TRBV19	TRBJ1-5	CATSPGQGNQPQHF	TGTGCCACCTCGCCGGGACAGGGTAATCAGCCCCAGCATTTT
NA	NA	TRBV4-3	TRBJ1-2	CASSQEPGTSYTF	TGCGCCAGCAGCCAAGAACCGGGAACCAGCTACACCTTC
TRBD1	NA	TRBV6-5	TRBJ1-2	CASSPDDRVPSTF	TGTGCCAGCAGTCCCGATGACAGGGTCCCGTCGACCTTC
NA	NA	TRBV13	TRBJ1-1	CASSFRLNTEAFF	TGTGCCAGCAGCTTTCGGTTGAACACTGAAGCTTTCTTT
TRBD1	NA	TRBV19	TRBJ1-1	CASSMQGDTEAFF	TGTGCCAGTAGTATGCAGGGGGACACTGAAGCTTTCTTT
TRBD1	NA	TRBV7-9	TRBJ1-5	CASSTGGNQPQHF	TGTGCCAGCTCGACAGGGGGCAATCAGCCCCAGCATTTT
TRBD1	NA	TRBV27	TRBJ1-2	CASSPGTEVWLGYTF	TGTGCCAGCAGTCCTGGGACAGAGGTTTGGTTGGGCTACACCTTC
NA	NA	TRBV7-3	TRBJ2-1	CASSQIAGGSYNEQFF	TGTGCCAGCAGCCAGATAGCCGGGGGAAGCTACAATGAGCAGTTCTTC
NA	NA	TRBV18	TRBJ2-2	CASFRGNTGELFF	TGTGCCAGCTTTCGGGGGAACACCGGGGAGCTGTTTTTT
NA	NA	TRBV19	TRBJ2-3	CASSPTGTDTQYF	TGTGCCAGTAGTCCAACTGGCACAGATACGCAGTATTTT
TRBD1	once	TRBV6-5	TRBJ2-7	CASSPPGQGLSEQYF	TGTGCCAGCAGCCCCCCGGGACAGGGGTTGAGCGAGCAGTACTTC
TRBD1	NA	TRBV11-3	TRBJ2-2	CASSEPGTGVPGELFF	TGTGCCAGCAGCGAACCCGGGACAGGGGTCCCCGGGGAGCTGTTTTTT
NA	NA	TRBV12-3/TRBV12-4	TRBJ2-7	CASSFQQGYEQYF	TGTGCCAGCAGTTTCCAGCAGGGCTACGAGCAGTACTTC